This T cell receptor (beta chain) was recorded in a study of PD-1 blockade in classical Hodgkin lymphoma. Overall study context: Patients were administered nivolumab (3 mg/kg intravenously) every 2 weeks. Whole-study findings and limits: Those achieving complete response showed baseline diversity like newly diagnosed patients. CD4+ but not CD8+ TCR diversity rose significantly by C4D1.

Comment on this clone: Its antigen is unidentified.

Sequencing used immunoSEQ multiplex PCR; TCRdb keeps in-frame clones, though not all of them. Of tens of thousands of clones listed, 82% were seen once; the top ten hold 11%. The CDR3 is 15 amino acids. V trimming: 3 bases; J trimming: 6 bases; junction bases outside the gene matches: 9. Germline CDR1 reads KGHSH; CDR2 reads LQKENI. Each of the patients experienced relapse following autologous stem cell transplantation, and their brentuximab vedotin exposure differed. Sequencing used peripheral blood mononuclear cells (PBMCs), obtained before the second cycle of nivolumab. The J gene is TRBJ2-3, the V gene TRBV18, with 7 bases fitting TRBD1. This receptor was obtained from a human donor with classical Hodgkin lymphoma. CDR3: CASSPQVRGGDTQYF. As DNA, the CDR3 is TGTGCCAGCTCACCTCAGGTCCGAGGGGGCGATACGCAGTATTTT.